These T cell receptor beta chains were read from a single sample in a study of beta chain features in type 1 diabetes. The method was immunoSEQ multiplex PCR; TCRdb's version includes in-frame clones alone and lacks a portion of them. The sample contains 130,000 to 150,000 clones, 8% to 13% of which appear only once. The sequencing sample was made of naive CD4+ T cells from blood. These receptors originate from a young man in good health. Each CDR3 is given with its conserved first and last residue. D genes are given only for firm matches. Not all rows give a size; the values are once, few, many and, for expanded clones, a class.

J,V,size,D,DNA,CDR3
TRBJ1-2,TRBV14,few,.,TGTGCCAGCAGCCAAAGGCCAGGCTCGTATGGCTACACCTTC,CASSQRPGSYGYTF
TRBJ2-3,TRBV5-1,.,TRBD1,TGCGCCAGCAGCTTGGGACAGGGGCTGGCGGATACGCAGTATTTT,CASSLGQGLADTQYF
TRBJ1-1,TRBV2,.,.,TGTGCCAGCAGTGCGTCCTTAATAGGGAGTGACACTGAAGCTTTCTTT,CASSASLIGSDTEAFF
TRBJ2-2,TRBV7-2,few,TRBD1,TGTGCCAGCAGCTCACAGGGGGACTACACCGGGGAGCTGTTTTTT,CASSSQGDYTGELFF
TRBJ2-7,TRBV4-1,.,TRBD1,TGCGCCAGCAGCCAAGGGGACAGGGACACCTACGAGCAGTACTTC,CASSQGDRDTYEQYF
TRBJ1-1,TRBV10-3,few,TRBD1,TGTGCCAGCAGTGAAAGGGGACAGGGACCTGAAGCTTTCTTT,CASSERGQGPEAFF
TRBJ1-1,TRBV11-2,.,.,TGTGCCAGCACCAAACAGGAGATGAACACTGAAGCTTTCTTT,CASTKQEMNTEAFF
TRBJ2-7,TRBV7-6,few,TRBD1,TGTGCCAGCAGCCCTCGACAGGGGGCCTACGAGCAGTACTTC,CASSPRQGAYEQYF
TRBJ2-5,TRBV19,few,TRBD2,TGTGCCAGTAGTACGTCTAGCGGGGGAGAGACCCAGTACTTC,CASSTSSGGETQYF
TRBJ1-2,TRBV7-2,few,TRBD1,TGTGCCAGCAGCTTAGGGAGACAGGGTGTCTCCTATGGCTACACCTTC,CASSLGRQGVSYGYTF
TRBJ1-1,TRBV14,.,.,TGTGCCAGCAGCCAAGGGAGGTCGCGCACTGAAGCTTTCTTT,CASSQGRSRTEAFF
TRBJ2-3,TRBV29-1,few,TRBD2,TGCAGCTCCGGACTAGCGGGGGCAGTTTCCGGAGATACGCAGTATTTT,CSSGLAGAVSGDTQYF
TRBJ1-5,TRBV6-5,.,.,TGTGCCAGCAGTTACTCGAGCCGGGGAAATCAGCCCCAGCATTTT,CASSYSSRGNQPQHF
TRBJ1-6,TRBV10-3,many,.,TGTGCCATCAGTGACCCATCCAGGGATACCTATTCACCCCTCCACTTT,CAISDPSRDTYSPLHF
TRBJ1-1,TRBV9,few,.,TGTGCCAGCAGCCCCCGTTCGGGTATTATGAACACTGAAGCTTTCTTT,CASSPRSGIMNTEAFF
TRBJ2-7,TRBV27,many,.,TGTGCCAGCGGACAGAGCCTCTACGAGCAGTACTTC,CASGQSLYEQYF
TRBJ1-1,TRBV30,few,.,TGTGCCTGGAGTGTACTGGGAGGCACTGAAGCTTTCTTT,CAWSVLGGTEAFF
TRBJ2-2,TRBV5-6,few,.,TGTGCCAGCAACTCGAGGGGCAGGGGTGACACCGGGGAGCTGTTTTTT,CASNSRGRGDTGELFF
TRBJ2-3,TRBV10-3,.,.,TGTGCCATCAGCTCGGAGGGGGGGGGTGCAGATACGCAGTATTTT,CAISSEGGGADTQYF
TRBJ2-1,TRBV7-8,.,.,TGTGCCAGCAGCCCTAGGGTACAGGGGAGGCACAATGAGCAGTTCTTC,CASSPRVQGRHNEQFF
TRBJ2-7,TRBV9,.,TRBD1,TGTGCCAGCAGCCGAGGACAGGGTAGGATCGACGAGCAGTACTTC,CASSRGQGRIDEQYF